The rows below give T cell receptor beta chains drawn from one sample of a study of T-cell memory formation after mild COVID-19. TCRdb reprocessed the 5' RACE reads with MiXCR, giving one entry per CDR3 protein. The sample has 290,000 or so distinct CDR3 sequences, just under 20% seen once. Sequencing used PBMCs or a T cell subset sorted from them (not recorded which). All receptors come from a young man who had mild COVID-19 (a few samples of this study predate the infection). Cell type and time point are not known. CDR3s include the opening cysteine and the closing phenylalanine or tryptophan.

v_gene: TRBV7-2
len: 15
CDR3aa: CASSQGPEGNQPQHF

v_gene: TRBV24-1
len: 16
CDR3aa: CATSEAGTMHTDTQYF

v_gene: TRBV5-1
len: 16
CDR3aa: CASSLFGRTNTGELFF

v_gene: TRBV6-1
len: 12
CDR3aa: CASSAYGGEAFF

v_gene: TRBV6-5
len: 14
CDR3aa: CASSYGQASTEAFF

v_gene: TRBV6-2/TRBV6-3
len: 15
CDR3aa: CASSYWGRYTDTQYF

v_gene: TRBV21-1
len: 13
CDR3aa: CASSTSPGTEAFF

v_gene: TRBV6-2/TRBV6-3
len: 15
CDR3aa: CASSYSETDTDTQYF

v_gene: TRBV7-9
len: 15
CDR3aa: CASSFGYGMNTEAFF

v_gene: TRBV2
len: 12
CDR3aa: CASRTPGQPQHF

v_gene: TRBV29-1
len: 12
CDR3aa: CSAGRGEDEAFF

v_gene: TRBV6-5
len: 16
CDR3aa: CASSYFTSGAYNEQFF

v_gene: TRBV7-9
len: 16
CDR3aa: CASSLRGHSGANVLTF

v_gene: TRBV4-1
len: 15
CDR3aa: CASSQERGGLYEQYF

v_gene: TRBV7-2
len: 14
CDR3aa: CASSFRMADPPLHF

v_gene: TRBV7-9
len: 15
CDR3aa: CASSRDWTGSSPLHF

v_gene: TRBV7-2
len: 21
CDR3aa: CASSLAFKLKRGQGSGYGYTF

v_gene: TRBV27
len: 14
CDR3aa: CASTSLGQASEAFF

v_gene: TRBV2
len: 15
CDR3aa: CASAEQVNSNQPQHF

v_gene: TRBV20-1
len: 15
CDR3aa: CSASQGIIGNSPLHF

v_gene: TRBV20-1
len: 15
CDR3aa: CSAREPPAANYGYTF

v_gene: TRBV18
len: 13
CDR3aa: CASSPPSENEQFF

v_gene: TRBV5-1
len: 15
CDR3aa: CASSSGQLSGNTIYF

v_gene: TRBV23-1
len: 15
CDR3aa: CAGALAGEITDTQYF

v_gene: TRBV6-2/TRBV6-3
len: 19
CDR3aa: CASSYSQDRRGPQYNEQFF

v_gene: TRBV5-4
len: 13
CDR3aa: CASRGPGPNEQFF

v_gene: TRBV24-1
len: 13
CDR3aa: CATSGGGTDTQYF

v_gene: TRBV19
len: 15
CDR3aa: CASSIDAGFAYEQYF